Detailed here is one T cell receptor beta chain. Its specificity is unknown. Sequenced by immunoSEQ multiplex PCR; TCRdb stores in-frame clones only, minus some. Of 130,000 to 150,000 clones listed, under 95% are singletons. This entry is derived from a study of T cell responses to AZD1222 COVID-19 vaccine. Study-wide results and caveats: Vaccination with two AZD1222 doses was followed by a rise in Spike-specific TCR breadth and depth. Donor demographics were predominantly white British with a female majority; clonal diversity may be underestimated. Baseline serostatus was positive in only a handful of AZD1222 recipients. Nearly half of the spike-specific TCRs reportedly recognize variant regions that carry no mutations.

The length of the CDR3 is 17 residues. The V and J ends lost 5 bases and 5 bases respectively, with 24 bases between them. Germline CDR1 is SEHNR and CDR2 is FQNEAQ (reference sequence). This clonotype was sampled from an adult in good health. V and J are TRBV7-9 and TRBJ2-5; no clear D. The source was peripheral blood, collected on day 0 of AZD1222 vaccination. CDR3 loop: CASSQVSLNSSEETQYF. DNA for the CDR3: TGTGCCAGCAGCCAAGTTAGTCTTAACAGTTCGGAGGAGACCCAGTACTTC.